This TCR beta chain was sequenced during a study of T cell changes during pregnancy in multiple sclerosis. The V gene lost 6 bases and the J gene lost 1 base, with 8 bases spanning the gap. The CDR3 is 13 residues long. Germline CDR1 SGHTA, CDR2 FQGTGA. This clone was picked up one time. Method: immunoSEQ multiplex PCR; TCRdb's copy keeps in-frame clones and lacks some. This table holds some 71,000 clones, 92% found once. The sample in question was peripheral blood, obtained after pregnancy. The receptor was isolated from a female donor with multiple sclerosis, enrolled in a pregnancy study. The chain combines TRBV7-3 with TRBJ2-3, with D perhaps matching TRBD1 (5 bases). Here the CDR3 DNA reads TGTGCCAGCAGTGGGGCAGGCACAGATACGCAGTATTTT. It translates to CASSGAGTDTQYF.